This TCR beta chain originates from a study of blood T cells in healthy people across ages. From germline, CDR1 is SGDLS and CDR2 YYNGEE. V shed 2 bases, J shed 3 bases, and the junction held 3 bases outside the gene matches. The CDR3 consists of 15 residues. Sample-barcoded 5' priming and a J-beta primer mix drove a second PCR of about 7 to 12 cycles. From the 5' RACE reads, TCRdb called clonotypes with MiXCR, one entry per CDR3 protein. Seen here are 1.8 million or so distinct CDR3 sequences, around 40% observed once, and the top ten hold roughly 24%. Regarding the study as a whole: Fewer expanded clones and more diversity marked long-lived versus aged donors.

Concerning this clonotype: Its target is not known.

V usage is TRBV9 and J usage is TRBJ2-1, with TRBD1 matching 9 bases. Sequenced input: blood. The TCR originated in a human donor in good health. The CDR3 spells CASSVLGQGYNEQFF. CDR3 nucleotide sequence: TGTGCCAGCAGCGTCCTGGGACAGGGCTACAATGAGCAGTTCTTC.